This T cell receptor beta chain appears in the sequencing data of a study of spatial heterogeneity in lung cancer. Study findings and constraints: Ubiquitous expanded tumor TCRs were observed in blood more at resection than follow-up.

Concerning this clonotype itself: What it binds is unknown.

Germline V gene lookup returns CDR1 MDHEN and CDR2 SYDVKM. The V segment lost 7 bases and the J segment 6 bases; nucleotides outside the gene matches: 8. This CDR3 has 13 amino acids. Time point: sample taken at primary tumor resection. TCRdb passed the 5' RACE reads through MiXCR, listing each CDR3 protein once. Of 7,500 to 8,000 distinct CDR3 sequences detected, 8.5% to 10% appear once; the ten largest clones hold roughly 44%. The material sequenced was PBMCs, taken at surgery. The receptor was isolated from a male donor with early-stage non-small cell lung cancer. The chain uses TRBV28 and TRBJ1-1; 7 bases map to TRBD1. The CDR3: CASNREGAAEAFF. In DNA form, the CDR3 reads TGTGCCAGCAACAGAGAGGGGGCAGCTGAAGCTTTCTTT.